This TCR beta chain originates from a study of shared clonotypes between healthy human individuals. This clone was seen only a few times. This CDR3 region has 11 residues. Trimming took off 7 bases at V and 4 bases at J, with 8 bases between the two ends. CDR1 SNHLY and CDR2 FYNNEI come from the germline V gene. Clones were sequenced by immunoSEQ multiplex PCR, and TCRdb holds only the in-frame ones, with some missing. The table shows over 950,000 clones, with around 77% occurring only once. J is TRBJ2-7 and V is TRBV2; D is possibly TRBD1 (5 bases). Sequenced input: memory CD4+ T cells from PBMCs. The subset: CD45RA-negative fraction. This TCR was recovered from a man between 18 and 35 years old in good health. Some clones in this sample may be carry-over from other donors' samples. The CDR3 bases are TGTGCCAGCATTCAGGGTTACGAGCAGTACTTC. Its translation: CASIQGYEQYF.